The sequence of this T cell receptor (beta chain) was determined in a study of CD8 T cells in ankylosing spondylitis. Study-wide results and caveats: Certain motif variants had earlier appeared in reactive arthritis synovial fluid and blood. Disease-linked clones were CD8+ and relatively rare in peripheral blood.

Molecular-barcoded quantitative 5'-RACE produced these TCR beta libraries. TCRdb passed the 5' RACE reads through MiXCR, listing each CDR3 protein once. The profile shows a few hundred thousand distinct CDR3 sequences, about a fifth of them singletons. The CDR3 is made up of 13 amino acids. Trimming stripped 4 bases from V and 4 bases from J, with 9 bases between. The germline gives CDR1 SGHDT, CDR2 YYEEEE. This clonotype was counted only a few times. No antigen is known for it. Sequencing used blood, either unsorted or a sorted T cell fraction (not recorded which). V gene TRBV5-6 combines with J gene TRBJ2-1; possibly TRBD2 for D (5 bases). This TCR was sampled from a female donor with ankylosing spondylitis or in good health (not recorded which). The CDR3: CASSLDWYNEQFF. In nucleotides, the CDR3 is TGTGCCAGCAGCCTGGACTGGTACAATGAGCAGTTCTTC.